Here is one TCR beta chain with its context. Seattle patients were enrolled while actively infected and followed longitudinally. This entry comes from a study of blood T cell repertoires in COVID-19. Study information: In each case, the material was cDNA or gDNA derived from T cells, B-cell-depleted T cells, or PBMCs.

The germline CDR1 and CDR2 sequences are ENHRY and SYGVKD. The CDR3 is made up of 15 amino acids. The V gene lost 0 bases and the J gene lost 7 bases, with 13 bases spanning the gap. Clones were sequenced by immunoSEQ multiplex PCR, and TCRdb holds only the in-frame ones, with some missing. Of a few hundred thousand clones in the sample, 70% to 90% were seen once. The source material was peripheral blood. The receptor was isolated from a woman aged 50 to 60 with COVID-19, enrolled during active disease. The rearrangement links TRBV10-3 to TRBJ1-5; D ambiguous. CDR3: CAISESLGEGQPQHF. DNA for the CDR3: TGTGCCATCAGTGAGTCCCTCGGGGAGGGACAGCCCCAGCATTTT.